The rows below give T cell receptor beta chains drawn from one sample of a study of blood T cell repertoires in COVID-19. The assay was immunoSEQ multiplex PCR, and TCRdb's table has in-frame clones only and misses some. The sample carries under 50,000 clones, about three quarters recorded once. The sequenced sample consisted of peripheral blood. The origin of the receptors is a human donor with active or convalescent COVID-19. The donor label of this sample is uncertain. Each CDR3 is given with its conserved first and last residue. A D gene is named only where the DNA matches it firmly. Clone size is given for some rows only: seen once, a few or many times, or a class if the clone is expanded.

D	size	V	J	CDR3	DNA
NA	NA	TRBV7-8	TRBJ2-6	CASSLAGVDLSGANVLTF	TGTGCCAGCAGCTTAGCAGGGGTTGATCTTAGTGGGGCCAACGTCCTGACTTTC
NA	once	TRBV5-1	TRBJ2-7	CASSRDSPYEQYF	TGCGCCAGCAGCAGGGACTCCCCCTACGAGCAGTACTTC
TRBD2	NA	TRBV27	TRBJ2-2	CASSFASGRVNTGELFF	TGTGCCAGCAGTTTTGCTAGCGGGAGGGTAAACACCGGGGAGCTGTTTTTT
NA	NA	TRBV5-1	TRBJ1-1	CASSLIVDTEAFF	TGCGCCAGCAGCTTGATAGTGGACACTGAAGCTTTCTTT
TRBD1	once	TRBV3-1/TRBV3-2	TRBJ1-5	CASSQGWTGESNQPQHF	TGTGCCAGCAGCCAAGGGTGGACAGGGGAGAGCAATCAGCCCCAGCATTTT
NA	NA	TRBV7-3	TRBJ2-6	CASSLGGISGANVLTF	TGTGCCAGCAGCCTAGGAGGGATCTCTGGGGCCAACGTCCTGACTTTC
NA	NA	TRBV5-4	TRBJ2-3	CASKGVSGFTDTQYF	TGTGCCAGCAAGGGAGTTAGCGGCTTCACAGATACGCAGTATTTT
NA	NA	TRBV18	TRBJ1-3	CASSLQGNTIYF	TGTGCCAGCTCCCTTCAGGGAAACACCATATATTTT
NA	NA	TRBV9	TRBJ2-5	CASSPGAPAGRETQYF	TGTGCCAGCAGCCCCGGCGCCCCGGCAGGGCGAGAGACCCAGTACTTC
TRBD1	NA	TRBV5-1	TRBJ2-7	CASSPGTVGSYEQYF	TGCGCCAGCAGCCCGGGGACAGTAGGGTCCTACGAGCAGTACTTC
TRBD2	NA	TRBV28	TRBJ2-1	CASITPGTSGFYNEQFF	TGTGCCAGCATCACTCCCGGGACTAGCGGTTTCTACAATGAGCAGTTCTTC
NA	NA	TRBV7-2	TRBJ2-2	CASSLVGQPTGELFF	TGTGCCAGCAGCTTAGTGGGGCAGCCCACCGGGGAGCTGTTTTTT
TRBD1	few	TRBV14	TRBJ1-1	CASSQFNRGEAFF	TGTGCCAGCAGCCAATTTAACAGGGGTGAAGCTTTCTTT
NA	once	TRBV5-1	TRBJ2-1	CASSQGSSYNEQFF	TGCGCCAGCAGCCAGGGGAGCTCCTACAATGAGCAGTTCTTC
TRBD2	NA	TRBV6-5	TRBJ2-7	CASTQQRGGTYEQYF	TGTGCCAGCACCCAACAACGCGGGGGGACCTACGAGCAGTACTTC
NA	NA	TRBV4-3	TRBJ2-6	CASSQDSAGANVLTF	TGCGCCAGCAGCCAAGACAGTGCCGGGGCCAACGTCCTGACTTTC
NA	NA	TRBV19	TRBJ1-4	CASSQRPGSEKLFF	TGTGCCAGTAGTCAGCGACCGGGGAGCGAAAAACTGTTTTTT
NA	once	TRBV7-9	TRBJ1-1	CASSLRDLGGSEAFF	TGTGCCAGCAGCTTAAGGGACCTTGGGGGCTCTGAAGCTTTCTTT
NA	once	TRBV6-6	TRBJ1-5	CASSRQISNQPQHF	TGTGCCAGCAGCCGACAAATTAGCAATCAGCCCCAGCATTTT
TRBD2	NA	TRBV5-3	TRBJ2-7	CARSLKLAGVYEQYF	TGTGCCAGAAGCTTGAAACTAGCGGGAGTCTACGAGCAGTACTTC
TRBD1	NA	TRBV19	TRBJ2-3	CASSDRALSPSTDTQYF	TGTGCCAGTTCCGACAGGGCCCTTTCCCCTAGCACAGATACGCAGTATTTT
TRBD2	NA	TRBV30	TRBJ2-7	CASKPTSGSNEQYF	TGTGCCTCCAAACCGACTAGCGGGTCGAACGAGCAGTACTTC
TRBD2	NA	TRBV29-1	TRBJ2-3	CSLVTTSGHVGDTQYF	TGCAGCCTTGTTACGACTAGCGGACACGTGGGAGATACGCAGTATTTT
NA	NA	TRBV14	TRBJ1-2	CASSRQVTEYGYTF	TGTGCCAGCAGCCGACAGGTGACGGAATATGGCTACACCTTC
TRBD1	few	TRBV3-1/TRBV3-2	TRBJ1-5	CASSPGQGGLTQHF	TGTGCCAGCAGCCCGGGACAGGGCGGCTTGACCCAGCATTTT
NA	NA	TRBV10-3	TRBJ1-4	CAISEPGEANEKLFF	TGTGCCATCAGTGAACCAGGGGAAGCTAATGAAAAACTGTTTTTT
NA	NA	TRBV6-2/TRBV6-3	TRBJ1-5	CASSYRGSNQPQHF	TGTGCCAGCAGTTACCGCGGGAGCAATCAGCCCCAGCATTTT
NA	NA	TRBV18	TRBJ2-1	CASSPPWGRGFNEQFF	TGTGCCAGCTCACCACCTTGGGGGCGGGGGTTCAATGAGCAGTTCTTC
NA	few	TRBV11-2	TRBJ1-1	CASSFGHQSTEAFF	TGTGCCAGCAGCTTCGGACACCAGTCGACTGAAGCTTTCTTT
TRBD2	NA	TRBV14	TRBJ2-7	CASSWASGREVTYEQYF	TGTGCCAGCAGCTGGGCTAGCGGGAGAGAAGTAACCTACGAGCAGTACTTC
TRBD1	NA	TRBV19	TRBJ1-5	CASKLFDRGNQPQHF	TGTGCCAGTAAATTATTCGACAGGGGCAATCAGCCCCAGCATTTT